This paragraph reports one TCR beta chain. The antigen is unknown. TCRdb's table, derived via immunoSEQ multiplex PCR, lists solely in-frame clones and lacks some. The sample has approximately 100,000 clones, 70% to 90% seen once. V trimming: 4 bases; J trimming: 9 bases; junction bases outside the gene matches: 26. The CDR3 sequence is 22 residues long. Looked up from germline, CDR1 is MGHRA and CDR2 is YSYEKL. This sample was included in a study of T cell responses to AZD1222 COVID-19 vaccine. Study-wide points: The reported proportion of spike-specific TCRs targeting unmutated variant regions was nearly half. Spike-specific TCR breadth and depth were elevated following two AZD1222 doses. The study identified only six AZD1222 recipients as seropositive at baseline. Clonal diversity was possibly underestimated; the donors were predominantly white British and more often female.

The sequence was collected from an adult in good health. This specimen was peripheral blood, taken on day 0 of MenACWY control vaccination. The V call is TRBV4-1, the J call TRBJ2-1, with 14 bases matching TRBD2. In DNA, the CDR3 is TGCGCCAGCAGCCCCTCCTGGGTCGCTTGGACTAGCGGGAGGAGGGCCCTCGGTGAGCAGTTCTTC. It encodes CASSPSWVAWTSGRRALGEQFF.